This TCR beta chain appears in the sequencing data of a study of blood T cell repertoires in COVID-19. Study-level information: T cells, B-cell-depleted T cells, or PBMCs supplied cDNA or gDNA.

This CDR3 has 14 residues. Trimming took 3 bases from V and 4 from J; bases not matched to a gene: 4. Germline CDR1 KGHDR, CDR2 SFDVKD. Clones were sequenced by immunoSEQ multiplex PCR, and TCRdb holds only the in-frame ones, with some missing. The sample contains tens of thousands of clones, approximately 89% of which appear only once. This chain connects TRBV24-1 to TRBJ2-5; 7 bases align to TRBD2. The receptor's source is a man aged 45-65 years with active or convalescent COVID-19. Input material: peripheral blood. CDR3: CATSDRLAGETQYF. The CDR3 DNA reads TGTGCCACCAGTGATCGACTAGCTGGAGAGACCCAGTACTTC.